These 2 T cell receptor beta chains were all obtained from the same sample, sequenced in a study of shared clonotypes between healthy human individuals. The table came from immunoSEQ multiplex PCR; TCRdb's copy has only in-frame clones and leaves some out. The repertoire holds about 2.3 million clones, with approximately 93% as singletons. Input material: naive CD4+ T cells from PBMCs. Stated subset: CD45RA+ positively selected. These TCRs come from a man between 18 and 35 years old in good health. Some clones in this sample may be carry-over from other donors' samples.

This chain connects TRBV5-1 to TRBJ2-2; TRBD2 aligns across 10 bases. CDR1 and CDR2 (germline): SGHRS, YFSETQ. This CDR3 region has 16 residues. The trim removed 0 bases at V and 3 bases at J, leaving 2 bases unmatched. The CDR3 coding sequence is TGCGCCAGCAGCTTGGGGACTAGCGGATACACCGGGGAGCTGTTTTTT. Its protein product is CASSLGTSGYTGELFF.

The chain is built from TRBV27 and TRBJ2-1, with 7 bases lining up with TRBD1. CDR1 MNHEY and CDR2 SMNVEV come from the germline V gene (reference sequence). The CDR3 is 17 residues long. The J segment lost 2 bases and the V segment lost 3 bases, leaving 10 bases of the junction unmatched. CDR3 sequence reads: CASSFANYRGPYNEQFF. CDR3 nucleotide sequence: TGTGCCAGCAGTTTTGCGAATTACAGGGGTCCCTACAATGAGCAGTTCTTC.